This entry concerns a single TCR beta chain. It lacks a known antigen. Qualities for individual bases were not recorded, and no much larger clone is one base off. The source of the sample is a study of blood T cell repertoires in COVID-19 (TCRdb year 2020). For the study in its entirety: Collaborator samples came from the United States, Italy and Spain and covered acute and convalescent phases of COVID-19. The material from the prospective study consisted of cDNA or gDNA derived from T cells, B-cell-depleted T cells, or PBMCs. Deeply sampled blood TCRbeta repertoires from subjects exposed to, actively infected with, or recovered from COVID-19 were included in the dataset. A freely available public database, intended as a resource for researchers studying the immune response to SARS-CoV-2, is where the repertoires were released. Samples came from the ongoing ImmuneRACE study (first 160 participants) plus 1,254 subjects from 6 global collaborators. Sample metadata almost always included a de-identified subject ID, COVID-19 status, age in years and sex. Where HLA class I and class II types were available, the types were taken from metadata supplied by the sample provider, not from assay-based typing. Points the paper makes about the study in general: The amount of clinical and demographic metadata varied by source and participant and was provided uncurated.

TCRbeta CDR3 regions were amplified from genomic DNA by means of the immunoSEQ Assay, a bias-controlled multiplex PCR. For the original study's pipeline: The number of nucleated cells in each sample was estimated by amplification of reference gene primers within the assay. To quantify the absolute abundance of each unique TCRbeta CDR3 rearrangement, sequence reads were collapsed and filtered. For each sample, productive Simpson clonality was calculated by taking the square root of Simpson's diversity index across productive rearrangements. Sourced from immuneACCESS, this table was stored by TCRdb with only in-frame sequences that have V and J called. A share of the clones is absent; for the studies checked, an unresolved V gene accounts for under half, and the remainder has no known explanation. The V and J calls and clone size come from that table; D and trimming were worked out from the DNA. The sample contains approximately 320,000 clones, over 80% of them found a single time. The top ten clonotypes cover 8% to 9.5% of the sample.

The germline V gene provides CDR1 MDHEN and CDR2 SYDVKM. V loses 5 bases of germline sequence and J loses 7 bases, and the interval between the two ends is 6 bases. Measured from the cysteine to the phenylalanine, the CDR3 is 11 residues long. Only the CDR3 DNA is retained, 33 bases long and in frame from the first base. Enrolling through a virtual design, the prospective study's participants ranged in age from roughly 18 to 89 years and lived across approximately 25 United States geographic areas. Cohort assignment in the prospective study relied on participant-reported clinical history from a screening survey and a study questionnaire. For ImmuneRACE Cohort 3, a participant was defined as recovered based on two consecutive negative NP/OP PCR tests, clearance by a healthcare professional, or resolution of symptoms. In the prospective study, mobile phlebotomists collected whole blood, serum and a nasopharyngeal or oropharyngeal swab from each participant. Prospective study participants could optionally give additional blood draws and questionnaires over a roughly two-month period. Prospective study blood samples were shipped either frozen or at room temperature before DNA extraction.

Recombination connected TRBV28 to TRBJ2-4, with the D gene not clear enough to name. The receptor's source is a woman aged 18 to 35 who had recovered from COVID-19. The sequencing sample was made of PBMCs or T cells enriched from blood (not recorded which). CDR3 loop: CASSNHNIQYF. In nucleotide form, the sequence is TGTGCCAGCAGTAATCATAACATTCAGTACTTC.